This T cell receptor beta chain was obtained from a study of cytomegalovirus exposure and HLA in healthy donors. Study-wide context: Inside one of the first data releases sat around 77 million unique TCRs taken from HLA-typed donors. The study's findings and limits: HLA alleles showed associations with about 15,000 TCR beta sequences in a later analysis, at a 0.05 false discovery rate. Reports showed the classifier diagnosing cytomegalovirus status with high specificity and sensitivity. The authors excluded some V segments, including TRBV6-2 and TRBV6-3, as indistinguishable.

PCR primers comprised 60 Vbeta and 13 Jbeta primers. TCRdb's table, derived via immunoSEQ multiplex PCR, lists solely in-frame clones and lacks some. The repertoire holds roughly 200,000 clones, around 78% seen once, with under 2% in the top ten. Per the germline V gene, CDR1 is SGHAT and CDR2 is FQNNGV. Trimming cost V 3 bases and J 6 bases; bases outside gene matches: 8. This CDR3 is built from 14 residues. Details on this clone: Antigen unknown.

The sequence derives from a man aged 30 to 39 in good health and CMV-seronegative. J is TRBJ2-7 and V is TRBV11-2; 7 bases fit TRBD1. The sample was PBMCs. The CDR3 bases are TGTGCCAGCAGCTTGGGGACAGCCACTAGCGAGCAGTACTTC. Translated, it gives CASSLGTATSEQYF.